This section outlines one T cell receptor beta chain sequence together with its context. Original data processing: Amplified reference gene primers provided the basis for estimating nucleated cell counts. The table came from immunoSEQ multiplex PCR; TCRdb's copy has only in-frame clones and leaves some out. The V and J calls and the clone size are those of that table, but D and trimming were determined from the DNA. In the table there are roughly 76,000 clones, around 93% of which are singletons. This sample stems from a study of blood T cell repertoires in COVID-19. For the study at large: Samples of COVID-19 (acute and convalescent) were obtained from the United States, Italy and Spain. PBMCs, B-cell-depleted T cells, or T cells provided the cDNA or gDNA that made up the material.

The CDR3 totals 14 residues. Germline V gives CDR1 SGHDT, CDR2 YYEEEE. Trimming removed 4 bases at V and 2 bases at J, with 13 bases between. The sequenced sample consisted of peripheral blood. The TCR originated in a woman aged 55-70 years with active COVID-19. This chain joins TRBV5-6 and TRBJ2-7; TRBD1 might be the D (6 bases). The CDR3 region has the DNA TGTGCCAGCAGCGACAGGTTACGGGCCTACGAGCAGTACTTC. It specifies CASSDRLRAYEQYF.